These 8 T cell receptor beta chains came from one sample sequenced in a study of cytomegalovirus exposure and HLA in healthy donors. Amplification used 60 Vbeta primers and 13 Jbeta primers. Generated by immunoSEQ multiplex PCR, the TCRdb table keeps only in-frame clones and is missing some. The sample shows approximately 210,000 clones, 70% to 80% of them seen only once. Sequencing input: PBMCs. The receptors here all came from a male donor in good health and CMV-seropositive.

The chain has TRBV7-7 and TRBJ2-7, with a possible D match to TRBD1 (5 bases). The CDR3 extends over 14 amino acids. CDR1 and CDR2 from the germline V gene are SSHAT and FNYEAQ (reference sequence). Trimming cost V 1 base and J 1 base, with 8 bases left between them. CDR3 sequence: CASSLGAGSYEQYF. For the CDR3, the DNA is TGTGCCAGCAGCTTAGGGGCAGGGTCCTACGAGCAGTACTTC.

This clone has just one count. The chain recombines TRBV6-1 with TRBJ1-4; no clear D gene. The CDR3 sequence is 14 residues long. CDR1 MNHNS and CDR2 SASEGT come from the germline V gene. Trimming removed 7 bases at V and 5 bases at J, with 14 bases between. CDR3 sequence reads: CASTVTVSNEKLFF. The CDR3 coding sequence is TGTGCCAGCACGGTCACGGTTAGCAATGAAAAACTGTTTTTT.

V gene TRBV4-3 combines with J gene TRBJ1-1; D gene uncertain. Germline CDR1 is LGHNA and CDR2 is YSLEER. The CDR3 is made up of 15 amino acids. V was cut by 0 bases and J by 1 base, with 9 bases left in between. CDR3 DNA sequence: TGCGCCAGCAGCCAAGATTTTGGCTGGAACACTGAAGCTTTCTTT. Translating it yields CASSQDFGWNTEAFF.

The chain couples TRBV7-2 to TRBJ2-7, with TRBD2 matching 7 bases. Germline V lookup: CDR1 SGHTA, CDR2 FQGNSA. The length of the CDR3 is 15 residues. Trimming took 7 bases from V and 5 from J; bases not matched to a gene: 14. The CDR3: CASNGGGLGEDEQYF. In DNA form, the CDR3 reads TGTGCCAGCAACGGCGGGGGTCTCGGGGAAGACGAGCAGTACTTC.

The chain links TRBV7-2 to TRBJ2-7, with 7 bases matching TRBD2. The germline V gene has CDR1 SGHTA and CDR2 FQGNSA. Trimming took 5 bases from V and 2 from J; bases not matched to a gene: 9. This CDR3 has 15 amino acids. The CDR3 DNA reads TGTGCCAGCAGCATAACCGGGACTACTACCTACGAGCAGTACTTC. Its translation: CASSITGTTTYEQYF.

The count of this clone is one. J is TRBJ2-3 and V is TRBV19; D remains unclear. The ends were cut back, 1 base at V and 1 base at J, with 12 bases in the middle. Germline CDR1 LNHDA, CDR2 SQIVND (reference sequence). This CDR3 comprises 16 residues. CDR3 loop: CASSIGSGPRTDTQYF. CDR3 nucleotides: TGTGCCAGTAGTATAGGGAGTGGCCCTCGCACAGATACGCAGTATTTT.

The V and J genes are TRBV30 and TRBJ1-2, with 7 nucleotides matching TRBD1. The length of the CDR3 is 12 residues. The germline V gene has CDR1 GTSNPN and CDR2 SVGIG (reference sequence). With V trimmed by 4 bases and J by 3 bases, 2 bases remained unmatched. CDR3: CAWNRGDYGYTF. CDR3 in DNA: TGTGCCTGGAACAGGGGAGACTATGGCTACACCTTC.

As for this clone: An end of the junction does not agree with germline; a read error may underlie this. The chain combines TRBV7-9 with TRBJ2-7, with TRBD2 identical over 12 bases. The CDR3 is 19 amino acids. CDR1 is SEHNR and CDR2 is FQNEAQ in the germline V gene (reference sequence). CDR3: CSSSAVRGPSGRASGEQYF. The CDR3 DNA sequence: TGTTCCAGCAGTGCAGTAAGGGGGCCTAGCGGGAGGGCCTCTGGCGAGCAGTACTTC.